Each of the 15 T cell receptor beta chains below was sequenced from the same sample in a study of T cells in women clearing cervical HPV infection. Profiling relied on immunoSEQ multiplex PCR, and the TCRdb table lists in-frame clones only, not all of them. The table for this sample gives around 8,800 clones. Sequenced material: blood buffy coat. The receptors here all came from a woman aged 18-69 years with a cervical HPV16 infection that either progressed to CIN3+ or cleared (not recorded which).

As to this clone: Read coverage stops 3 residues before the CDR3 terminus; the germline J gene supplies the remainder. The chain employs TRBV19 and TRBJ1-1; D unresolved. Germline CDR1 is LNHDA and CDR2 is SQIVND (reference sequence). The CDR3 spans 13 residues. V was cut by 8 bases and J by 1 base, with 11 bases left in between. Incomplete CDR3 DNA: TGTGCCAGTGGCCAGAACCCGAACACTGAA. This codes for CASGQNPNTE. The whole CDR3 reads CASGQNPNTEAFF.

Concerning this clone: The read finishes 3 residues shy of the CDR3 end, and the germline J gene is used to complete it. The rearrangement links TRBV7-2 to TRBJ1-1; 7 bases line up with TRBD1. The germline V gene has CDR1 SGHTA and CDR2 FQGNSA. The V and J ends lost 5 bases and 4 bases, in that order; junction bases with no gene match: 10. The CDR3 consists of 15 residues. This chain's CDR3 is CASSKTGAWATEAFF. The sequenced part of the CDR3 DNA is TGTGCCAGCAGCAAAACAGGGGCCTGGGCCACTGAA.

A note on this clone: With the read ending 3 residues before the CDR3 end, the germline J gene is used to fill in that end. Other DNA variants within this sample encode the same CDR3. This rearrangement joins TRBV18 to TRBJ2-2; TRBD2 is a possible D gene (5 bases). CDR1 is KGHSH, CDR2 LQKENI, per germline. This CDR3 comprises 14 residues. The DNA read from the CDR3 is TGTGCCAGCTCACCTCCACTGACTAATGAAAAG. Its protein is CASSPPLTNEK. The whole CDR3 protein is CASSPPLTNEKLFF.

Considering frequency, this clone is medium-sized. The sequenced part of the CDR3 DNA is TGTGCCAGTAGTATTGGGGGGGAAAGCTCCTACGAG. Translated: CASSIGGESSYE. The CDR3 in full is CASSIGGESSYEQYF. The V call is TRBV19, the J call TRBJ2-7, with 7 bases fitting TRBD2. With the read ending 3 residues before the CDR3 end, the germline J gene is used to fill in that end. Losses at the gene ends were 3 bases for V and 0 bases for J; bases not matched to a gene: 5. The CDR3 extends over 15 amino acids. Germline lookup yields CDR1 LNHDA and CDR2 SQIVND (reference sequence). Looking up the rest from reference TRBV19 and TRBJ2-7 gives the full variable domain: DGGITQSPKYLFRKEGQNVTLSCEQNLNHDAMYWYRQDPGQGLRLIYYSQIVNDFQKGDIAEGYSVSREKKESFPLTVTSAQKNPTAFYLCASSIGGESSYEQYFGPGTRLTVT.

For this clone: The read terminates 3 residues ahead of where the CDR3 ends, so the germline J gene completes it. The V gene is TRBV5-4, the J gene TRBJ1-1, with no clear D. The CDR3 totals 13 residues. The germline V gene has CDR1 SGHNT and CDR2 YYREEE (reference sequence). The V end lost 4 bases, the J end lost 0 bases, and 7 bases lay between the germline ends. Partial CDR3 DNA: TGTGCCAGCAGCGGCGGGCTGAACACTGAA. Translated: CASSGGLNTE. The whole CDR3 protein is CASSGGLNTEAFF.

For this clone: The read ends 3 residues early relative to the CDR3; the germline J gene fills the gap. This chain joins TRBV12-3 or TRBV12-4 and TRBJ2-7, with 10 bases aligning to TRBD2. Trimming took 6 bases from V and 4 from J; bases not matched to a gene: 6. The CDR3 runs to 14 residues. CDR3 region: CASSQRGGGYEQYF. The CDR3 bases that were read are TGTGCCAGCAGCCAGCGGGGGGGAGGGTACGAG.

For this clone: One junction end does not reproduce the germline sequence, and a read error may be involved. The missing CDR3 end, 3 residues past where the read stops, is filled in from the germline J gene. V usage is TRBV7-2 and J usage is TRBJ1-3; D is unclear. The length of the CDR3 is 12 residues. In germline, CDR1 is SGHTA, CDR2 FQGNSA. The CDR3 is CASSLNANTIYF. The CDR3 bases that were read are TGTGCCAGCAGTCTCAACGCCAACACG.

In the case of this clone: The read gets to within 3 residues of the CDR3 end, and the germline J gene fills in the rest. The chain recombines TRBV3-1 (or the pseudogene TRBV3-2) with TRBJ2-7; D unclear. The germline CDR1 and CDR2 sequences are LGHDT and YNNKEL (reference sequence). This CDR3 contains 18 residues. Trimming took 2 bases from V and 4 from J, leaving 24 bases between them. The CDR3 loop is CASSQSPCTPGIRYEQYF. CDR3 DNA, as far as it was read: TGTGCCAGCAGCCAAAGCCCCTGTACACCGGGTATTAGGTACGAG.

Remarks on this clone: The read ends 3 residues before the CDR3 terminus; that terminus is restored from the germline J gene. The gene calls are TRBV7-6 and TRBJ2-5; D perhaps matches TRBD2 (6 bases). V lost 1 base, J lost 3 bases, and 9 bases lay in between. Germline-derived CDR1 and CDR2 are SGHVS and FNYEAQ. This CDR3 has 14 residues. Incomplete CDR3 DNA: TGTGCCAGCAGCTTAGTCTGGGGGGAAGAGACC. It specifies CASSLVWGEET. The CDR3, in full, reads CASSLVWGEETQYF.

CDR3: CASSTTPSTNQPQHF. The CDR3 bases that were read are TGTGCCAGCAGCACAACCCCTAGCACGAATCAGCCC. The chain has TRBV7-3 and TRBJ1-5, with D unclear. The read halts 3 residues ahead of the CDR3 end, with the missing end drawn from the germline J gene. Germline lookup yields CDR1 SGHTA and CDR2 FQGTGA. V was pared by 5 bases and J by 4 bases, with 15 bases between. The CDR3 spans 15 residues.

On this clone: The sequence runs out 3 residues before the end of the CDR3; the remainder is reconstructed from the germline J gene. V gene TRBV2 combines with J gene TRBJ1-6; the D is unclear. This CDR3 region has 14 residues. Germline CDR1 is SNHLY and CDR2 is FYNNEI. With 1 base removed from V and 3 bases from J, the gap between germline ends came to 4 bases. The sequenced CDR3 bases are TGTGCCAGCAGTGAAGACAGCTATAATTCACCC. Translation gives CASSEDSYNSP. The CDR3 in its entirety is CASSEDSYNSPLHF.

As to this clone: Sequencing ends 3 residues short of the CDR3 end; the germline J gene provides the rest. The J gene is TRBJ1-5, the V gene TRBV5-6; no definite D call. V shed 3 bases and J shed 5 bases, with 12 bases lying between them. From germline, CDR1 is SGHDT and CDR2 YYEEEE. This CDR3 region has 14 residues. The covered CDR3 bases are TGTGCCAGCAGCTCGTCTGAGGCAGATCAGCCC. Encoded protein: CASSSSEADQP. The full CDR3 reads CASSSSEADQPQHF.

Comment on this clone: The read halts 3 residues ahead of the CDR3 end, with the missing end drawn from the germline J gene. The chain combines TRBV10-3 with TRBJ2-1; perhaps TRBD2 as D (6 bases). The CDR3 loop spans 14 amino acids. Trimming removed 6 bases from V and 5 bases from J, with 14 bases in between. Germline V gives CDR1 ENHRY, CDR2 SYGVKD. This CDR3 reads CAIRRGQQNNEQFF. CDR3 DNA (partial): TGTGCCATCAGGCGGGGTCAGCAGAACAATGAG.

As concerns this clone: Coverage ceases 3 residues before the CDR3 finishes, and the germline J gene fills in the end. The chain couples TRBV7-9 to TRBJ2-4; 8 bases align to TRBD1. The CDR3 consists of 14 residues. Germline V CDR1 and CDR2: SEHNR, FQNEAQ (reference sequence). This CDR3 reads CASSADGQGGGQYF. CDR3 DNA (partial): TGTGCCAGCAGTGCTGATGGACAGGGCGGAGGT.

Worth noting for this clone: The CDR3 end is not reached by the read, which stops 3 residues before it; the germline J gene fills it in. This chain joins TRBV6-2 or TRBV6-3 and TRBJ2-3; TRBD2 aligns across 8 bases. Trimming at V came to 2 bases and at J to 2 bases, leaving 6 bases not matched to a gene. The CDR3 is 16 amino acids. Per germline, CDR1 MNHEY and CDR2 SVGEGT. CDR3 residues: CASSYTERGPTDTQYF. The CDR3 bases that were read are TGTGCCAGCAGTTACACGGAGCGGGGGCCCACAGATACG.